This T cell receptor (beta chain) was identified during a study of shared clonotypes between healthy human individuals. TCRdb keeps only in-frame clones here, not all; method: immunoSEQ multiplex PCR. The table lists hundreds of thousands of clones, less than 97% of them singletons. The germline V gene encodes CDR1 SGHDT and CDR2 YYEEEE. Trimming stripped 0 bases from V and 9 bases from J, with 16 bases between. The CDR3 runs to 15 residues. CD8 cells classed as naive were CD45RO-negative and positively selected for CCR7, excluding terminally differentiated effector memory CD45RA+ cells. The study enrolled healthy HIV-negative adults without recent acute infections or vaccinations as donors.

The origin of this receptor is a woman aged 25 to 45 in good health. V gene TRBV5-6 combines with J gene TRBJ2-1; D unclear. The sequenced material came from naive CD8+ T cells sorted from blood. Written as DNA, the CDR3 is TGTGCCAGCAGCTTGGAAGGGTTGGGGAATGGTGAGCAGTTCTTC. It yields the protein CASSLEGLGNGEQFF.